The clone carrying this T cell receptor beta chain was found a few times. The antigen remains unidentified. These data are taken from a study of response to subunit inactivated influenza vaccine. Study conclusions and caveats: T cells newly recruited by each seasonal influenza vaccination are few, the authors suggested.

TCRdb called the RT-PCR reads again in MiXCR, with one record for every CDR3 protein. The repertoire holds 450,000 to 550,000 distinct CDR3 sequences, with less than 30% as singletons. The CDR3 is 14 residues long. The germline CDR1 and CDR2 sequences are DFQATT and SNEGSKA (reference sequence). V shed 5 bases and J 4 bases; nucleotides not matched to a gene: 6. This rearrangement joins TRBV20-1 to TRBJ2-5; 11 bases align to TRBD2. This material consisted of CD4+ T cells sorted from PBMCs, taken 5 days after vaccination. This clonotype was obtained from a man in his fifties or sixties who received an inactivated influenza vaccine. The CDR3 DNA sequence: TGCAGTGCTCCGCTAGCGGGAGGACGAGAGACCCAGTACTTC. Protein sequence: CSAPLAGGRETQYF.